Following are 26 T cell receptor beta chains from one sample sequenced in a study of cytomegalovirus exposure and HLA in healthy donors. Amplification used 60 Vbeta primers and 13 Jbeta primers. Data came from immunoSEQ multiplex PCR; TCRdb stores just in-frame clones and leaves some out. The sample consists of 120,000 or so clones, around 75% of them appearing once. The sample was PBMCs. These receptors all stem from a man under 40 in good health and CMV-seronegative.

This chain joins TRBV6-5 and TRBJ1-2; D unclear. CDR1 MNHEY and CDR2 SVGAGI come from the germline V gene. This CDR3 spans 14 amino acids. Trimming shortened V by 4 bases and J by 2 bases, and 11 bases separated the two germline ends. The CDR3 sequence: CASSFLTENYGYTF. The CDR3 DNA reads TGTGCCAGCAGTTTCCTAACAGAAAACTATGGCTACACCTTC.

Notes on this clone: At one of its ends the junction is not consistent with the germline gene, which may arise from a read error. This chain links TRBV2 with TRBJ2-4; 8 positions agree with TRBD1. From germline, CDR1 is SNHLY and CDR2 FYNNEI. The CDR3 consists of 15 residues. CDR3: CASSSDRAAKNSQYF. CDR3 DNA sequence: TGTGCCAGCAGCTCGGACAGGGCGGCCAAAAACAGTCAGTACTTC. The variable domain in full, completed from reference TRBV2 and TRBJ2-4, reads EPEVTQTPSHQVTQMGQEVILRCVPISNHLYFYWYRQILGQKVEFLVSFYNNEISEKSEIFDDQFSVERPDGSNFTLKIRSTKLEDSAMYFCASSSDRAAKNSQYFGAGTRLSVL.

This chain's CDR3 is CAWGLAGGNSPLHF. CDR3 coding DNA: TGTGCCTGGGGGCTGGCAGGGGGTAATTCACCCCTCCACTTT. V gene TRBV30 combines with J gene TRBJ1-6, with TRBD1 matching 7 bases. The trim removed 5 bases at V and 6 bases at J, leaving 7 bases unmatched. The CDR3 length is 14 residues. Germline V CDR1 and CDR2: GTSNPN, SVGIG (reference sequence).

There are a few counts of this clone. Other DNA sequences from this sample encode an identical CDR3 as well. The chain carries TRBV19 and TRBJ1-6; TRBD1 aligns across 9 bases. This CDR3 has 14 amino acids. V gave up 5 bases and J gave up 6 bases; unmatched junction bases: 2. Germline CDR1 and CDR2: LNHDA and SQIVND (reference sequence). CDR3 sequence: CASSVQGANSPLHF. For the CDR3, the DNA is TGTGCCAGTAGTGTACAGGGGGCTAATTCACCCCTCCACTTT.

The chain carries TRBV19 and TRBJ1-5; D gene ambiguous. This CDR3 contains 14 residues. Germline CDR1 reads LNHDA; CDR2 reads SQIVND (reference sequence). Trimming shortened V by 10 bases and J by 2 bases, and 15 bases separated the two germline ends. The chain's CDR3 is CATTRIGGNQPQHF. The CDR3 DNA is TGTGCCACCACCAGGATCGGCGGCAATCAGCCCCAGCATTTT.

This clone came up a few times. The V call is TRBV2, the J call TRBJ1-4, with D unresolved. This CDR3 region has 12 residues. Germline CDR1 and CDR2: SNHLY and FYNNEI. V was clipped by 6 bases and J by 7 bases, with 9 bases between them. CDR3 sequence (DNA): TGTGCCAGCAGGAGTAGAGGTGAAAAACTGTTTTTT. Its translation is CASRSRGEKLFF. The whole variable domain, filled in from reference TRBV2 and TRBJ1-4, reads EPEVTQTPSHQVTQMGQEVILRCVPISNHLYFYWYRQILGQKVEFLVSFYNNEISEKSEIFDDQFSVERPDGSNFTLKIRSTKLEDSAMYFCASRSRGEKLFFGSGTQLSVL.

The chain joins TRBV27 to TRBJ2-4, with a tentative D call TRBD2 (5 bases). The V gene's germline CDR1 is MNHEY and CDR2 SMNVEV (reference sequence). The CDR3 is made up of 17 amino acids. Trimming cost V 0 bases and J 0 bases, with 12 bases left between them. CDR3 DNA: TGTGCCAGCAGTTTATCCCCAGCCACTAGAGCCAAAAACATTCAGTACTTC. Its protein product is CASSLSPATRAKNIQYF.

This clone was seen once. The J gene is TRBJ2-1, the V gene TRBV27; 8 bases are shared with TRBD2. Germline CDR1 and CDR2: MNHEY and SMNVEV (reference sequence). The CDR3 extends over 14 amino acids. The V gene end was trimmed by 6 bases and the J gene end by 6 bases; junction bases not matched to a gene: 7. For the CDR3, the DNA is TGTGCCAGCAGGGGCCGGGGGGGCTTCAATGAGCAGTTCTTC. Translation: CASRGRGGFNEQFF.

CDR3 sequence reads: CATSREVGTPGQYSYEQYF. The CDR3 DNA reads TGTGCCACCAGCCGGGAAGTGGGCACCCCGGGACAGTACTCCTACGAGCAGTACTTC. This rearrangement joins TRBV15 to TRBJ2-7, with 7 bases aligning to TRBD1. The V gene's germline CDR1 is LNHNV and CDR2 YYDKDF (reference sequence). Germline trimming cut 5 bases from V and 0 bases from J; bases unmatched to any gene: 19. The CDR3 loop spans 19 amino acids.

This clone was detected only a few times. V and J are TRBV7-9 and TRBJ1-2; 9 positions match TRBD1. There are 14 residues in the CDR3. The V gene end was trimmed by 3 bases and the J gene end by 5 bases; junction bases not matched to a gene: 4. Germline values: CDR1 SEHNR, CDR2 FQNEAQ (reference sequence). The CDR3 nucleotides are TGTGCCAGCAGCTTCCAGGGACAGGGATATGGCTACACCTTC. Translating it yields CASSFQGQGYGYTF. Filled out from reference TRBV7-9 and TRBJ1-2, the complete variable domain reads DTGVSQNPRHKITKRGQNVTFRCDPISEHNRLYWYRQTLGQGPEFLTYFQNEAQLEKSRLLSDRFSAERPKGSFSTLEIQRTEQGDSAMYLCASSFQGQGYGYTFGSGTRLTVV.

There are a few counts of this clone. The V and J genes are TRBV28 and TRBJ1-4; D possibly corresponds to TRBD1 (5 bases). Trimming shortened V by 2 bases and J by 7 bases, and 14 bases separated the two germline ends. Germline V gives CDR1 MDHEN, CDR2 SYDVKM. This CDR3 is 15 amino acids long. The CDR3 protein is CASSLTGVAIEKLFF. The CDR3 DNA reads TGTGCCAGCAGTTTAACGGGGGTAGCGATTGAAAAACTGTTTTTT.

The rearrangement joins TRBV25-1 to TRBJ1-3, with TRBD1 matching 8 bases. The CDR3 is 16 residues long. Germline V CDR1 and CDR2: MGHDK, SYGVNS. Unmatched junction bases numbered 14, after V lost 4 bases and J lost 9 bases. CDR3 coding DNA: TGTGCCAGCAGTGGAGACAGGGGTGTCCAGCCGCGCACCATATATTTT. Its translation: CASSGDRGVQPRTIYF.

This clone was seen only a few times. The J gene is TRBJ2-3, the V gene TRBV6-1; 11 positions match TRBD2. The germline gives CDR1 MNHNS, CDR2 SASEGT. This CDR3 spans 15 amino acids. J lost 3 bases, V lost 5 bases, and 4 bases had no gene match. In DNA form, the CDR3 reads TGTGCCAGCAGTAGTAGCGGGGGGGTAACAGATACGCAGTATTTT. This gives the protein CASSSSGGVTDTQYF.

CDR3 DNA sequence: TGCGCCAGCAGCGGCGTTCAGGGGGAGCAGTTCTTC. It specifies CASSGVQGEQFF. This sequence joins TRBV4-3 and TRBJ2-1, with a weak D call TRBD1 (6 bases). Germline V gene lookup returns CDR1 LGHNA and CDR2 YSLEER. V lost 5 bases to trimming and J lost 10 bases, with 12 bases between them. This CDR3 has 12 residues.

The chain couples TRBV29-1 to TRBJ2-7; TRBD1 aligns across 8 bases. V was clipped by 4 bases and J by 0 bases; unmatched bases: 5. The CDR3 length is 14 residues. CDR1 SQVTM and CDR2 ANQGSEA come from the germline V gene. For the CDR3, the DNA is TGCAGCGTTGGAGACAGGGGTATCTCCTACGAGCAGTACTTC. As protein: CSVGDRGISYEQYF.

The chain is built from TRBV18 and TRBJ2-2; 7 bases line up with TRBD1. Looked up from germline, CDR1 is KGHSH and CDR2 is LQKENI. This CDR3 contains 16 residues. J was trimmed by 3 bases and V by 4 bases; bases with no gene match: 8. This CDR3 reads CASSHDRVMYTGELFF. The CDR3 bases are TGTGCCAGCTCACATGACAGGGTGATGTACACCGGGGAGCTGTTTTTT.

Here the CDR3 reads CASSLQETQYF. CDR3 coding DNA: TGTGCCAGCTCCCTCCAAGAGACCCAGTACTTC. V and J are TRBV18 and TRBJ2-5; D is ambiguous. The germline V and J ends were trimmed by 6 bases and 1 base, with 3 bases remaining between them. The CDR3 is 11 amino acids. The germline gives CDR1 KGHSH, CDR2 LQKENI.

Points on this clone: At one end the junction does not follow the germline gene, possibly because of a read error. The chain carries TRBV30 and TRBJ1-5, with a possible D match to TRBD1 (5 bases). Germline V gene lookup returns CDR1 GTSNPN and CDR2 SVGIG (reference sequence). The CDR3 is 18 residues long. This CDR3 is CAGSGDGGGSGFNQPQHF. CDR3 nucleotides: TGTGCCGGGAGTGGGGACGGGGGGGGGTCTGGGTTCAATCAGCCCCAGCATTTT.

The chain is built from TRBV5-1 and TRBJ2-5, with 7 bases lining up with TRBD1. Germline-derived CDR1 and CDR2 are SGHRS and YFSETQ. J lost 3 bases, V lost 5 bases, and 7 bases had no gene match. The CDR3 extends over 14 amino acids. The CDR3 loop reads CASSPGTVEETQYF. CDR3 nucleotides: TGCGCCAGCAGTCCCGGGACAGTTGAAGAGACCCAGTACTTC.

This clone was detected only a few times. The chain combines TRBV28 with TRBJ2-5; D might be TRBD1 (7 bases). V dropped 1 base and J dropped 3 bases, with 15 bases sitting between them. This CDR3 is built from 16 residues. Germline V gene data show CDR1 as MDHEN and CDR2 as SYDVKM. CDR3 amino acids: CASSLSAGTGEETQYF. The CDR3 bases are TGTGCCAGCAGTTTATCGGCGGGAACAGGGGAAGAGACCCAGTACTTC.

The rearrangement links TRBV7-2 to TRBJ1-3; 7 bases map to TRBD1. V dropped 5 bases and J dropped 1; count of bases not matched to a gene: 2. The V gene's germline CDR1 is SGHTA and CDR2 FQGNSA. This CDR3 comprises 14 residues. The DNA of the CDR3 is TGTGCCAGCAGCCAACAGGGGTCTGGAAACACCATATATTTT. It yields the protein CASSQQGSGNTIYF.

This CDR3 is CASSIQFLQDEAFF. The CDR3, as DNA: TGTGCCAGCAGCATTCAATTCCTTCAGGATGAAGCTTTCTTT. This chain joins TRBV21-1 and TRBJ1-1; the table's D call TRBD1 went unverified against the DNA. TRBV21-1 constitutes a pseudogene. CDR3 length equals 14 residues.

This chain joins TRBV5-1 and TRBJ1-1; the D gene is possibly TRBD1 (5 bases). Germline assignment: CDR1 SGHRS and CDR2 YFSETQ. There are 13 residues in the CDR3. V was clipped by 7 bases and J by 11 bases, with 21 bases between them. The CDR3 DNA reads as TGCGCCAGCGGGAGGGACTCGCGAGGGACGGCTTTCTTT. Protein sequence: CASGRDSRGTAFF.

This CDR3 reads CASSQLTGEKLFF. The CDR3 DNA reads as TGTGCCAGCAGCCAGCTAACAGGGGAAAAACTGTTTTTT. The chain joins TRBV14 to TRBJ1-4; perhaps TRBD1 as D (6 bases). The V and J ends lost 3 bases and 8 bases respectively, with 10 bases between them. The CDR3 contains 13 residues. Looked up from germline, CDR1 is SGHDN and CDR2 is FVKESK.

This chain uses TRBV2 with TRBJ2-3; D might be TRBD1 (6 bases). The length of the CDR3 is 15 residues. The V gene's germline CDR1 is SNHLY and CDR2 FYNNEI. V lost 6 bases to trimming and J lost 1 base, with 14 bases between them. The CDR3 DNA sequence: TGTGCCAGCAGCGCCCGGGACATCCGCACAGATACGCAGTATTTT. It encodes CASSARDIRTDTQYF.

This clone was observed a single time. V is TRBV2 and J is TRBJ2-5, with a tentative D call TRBD2 (6 bases). The J call is uncertain, as TRBJ2-7 better fits the DNA end. Germline V CDR1 and CDR2: SNHLY, FYNNEI. This CDR3 is 15 amino acids long. The CDR3 DNA is TGTGCCAGCAGCCACGGTCCCGGGAGCTCCTACGAGCAGTACTTC. This gives the protein CASSHGPGSSYEQYF.